Here is one T cell receptor (beta chain) with its context. Its antigen remains unidentified. Repertoires were generated with immunoSEQ multiplex PCR, while TCRdb's copy carries only in-frame clones and drops some. Of 40,000 or so clones listed, about 68% are singletons. This sample stems from a study of vaccination effects on CD4 cells after COVID-19. Overall study context: At 16 days and at one week before vaccination, samples were given by two convalescent patients.

Germline V lookup: CDR1 MNHEY, CDR2 SVGAGI. With 3 bases removed from V and 4 bases from J, the gap between germline ends came to 12 bases. The CDR3 is 14 residues long. Antigen-specific CD4+ T cell clonotypes were called by their expansion after viral peptide-pool culture in ViraFEST. An approximately nine-day culture period preceded the isolation of CD4+ T cells. It was between March and December 2020 that the person had a SARS-CoV-2 infection confirmed by PCR. The receptor comes from a human donor who had a prior SARS-CoV-2 infection. The V and J genes are TRBV6-5 and TRBJ1-2; no clear D gene. Material: CD4+ T cells from PBMCs cultured with a peptide pool, obtained before COVID-19 vaccination. The CDR3 DNA reads as TGTGCCAGCAGTTATGGCCCCAGAACCTATGGCTACACCTTC. Protein product: CASSYGPRTYGYTF.